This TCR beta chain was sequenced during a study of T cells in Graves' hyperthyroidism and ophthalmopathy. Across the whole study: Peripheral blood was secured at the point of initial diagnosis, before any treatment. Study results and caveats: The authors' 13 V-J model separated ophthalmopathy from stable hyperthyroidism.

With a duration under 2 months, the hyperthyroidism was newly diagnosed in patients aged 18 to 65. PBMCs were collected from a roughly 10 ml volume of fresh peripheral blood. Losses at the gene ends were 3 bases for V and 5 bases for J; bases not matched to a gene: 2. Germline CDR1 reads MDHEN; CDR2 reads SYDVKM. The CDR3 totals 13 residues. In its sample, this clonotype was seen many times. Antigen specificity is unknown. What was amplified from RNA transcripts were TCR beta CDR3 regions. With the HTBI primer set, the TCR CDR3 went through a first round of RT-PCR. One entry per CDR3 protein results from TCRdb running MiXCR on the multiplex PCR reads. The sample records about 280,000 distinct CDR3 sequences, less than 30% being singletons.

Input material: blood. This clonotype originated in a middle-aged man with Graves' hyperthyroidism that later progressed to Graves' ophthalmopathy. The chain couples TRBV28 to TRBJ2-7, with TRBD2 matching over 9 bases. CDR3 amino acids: CASSFGTSNEQYF. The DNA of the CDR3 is TGTGCCAGCAGTTTCGGGACTAGCAACGAGCAGTACTTC.